One TCR beta chain is described in this entry. Antigen specificity is unknown. The data belong to a study of cytomegalovirus exposure and HLA in healthy donors. The PCR was carried out with 60 Vbeta primers and 13 Jbeta primers. Libraries were prepared by immunoSEQ multiplex PCR; TCRdb keeps only in-frame clonotypes and omits some of them. Of approximately 290,000 clones listed, 80% were seen once; the top ten hold about 0.28%. Study-wide points: Highly shared sequence variants in one cluster were likely a sequencing artifact. Using a false discovery rate of 0.05, a later analysis showed that about 16,000 TCR beta sequences were associated with HLA alleles.

V trimming: 5 bases; J trimming: 6 bases; junction bases outside the gene matches: 11. Germline V gene sequence: CDR1 KGHSH, CDR2 LQKENI. The CDR3 is made up of 15 amino acids. The chain links TRBV18 to TRBJ1-2, with TRBD1 matching 8 bases. Sequencing input: PBMCs. The TCR comes from a girl aged 2 to 10 in good health and CMV-seronegative. CDR3 amino acids: CASSSLTKTGDGYTF. The CDR3 DNA is TGTGCCAGCTCATCACTCACCAAGACAGGGGATGGCTACACCTTC.